These 8 T cell receptor beta chains came from one sample sequenced in a study of CD8+ T cells in alopecia areata. Isolated RNA was reverse transcribed into cDNA used as the sequencing template. The assay was immunoSEQ multiplex PCR, and TCRdb's table has in-frame clones only and misses some. Of approximately 150,000 clones in the sample, approximately 50% were seen once. Sequenced sample: CD4+ T cells sorted from blood. The receptors shown here come from a human donor with alopecia areata.

J is TRBJ2-7 and V is TRBV30, with D maybe TRBD1 (5 bases). V was clipped by 8 bases and J by 3 bases, with 11 bases between them. The CDR3 consists of 11 residues. The germline V gene has CDR1 GTSNPN and CDR2 SVGIG (reference sequence). CDR3 nucleotides: TGTGCCCTGGGGCAGGGCTACGAGCAGTACTTC. It codes for CALGQGYEQYF.

The V and J genes are TRBV7-3 and TRBJ2-5, with 7 bases matching TRBD2. Germline assignment: CDR1 SGHTA and CDR2 FQGTGA. The V and J ends lost 6 bases and 4 bases, in that order; junction bases with no gene match: 8. The CDR3 is 14 residues long. The CDR3 DNA reads as TGTGCCAGCAGTCCGAGCGGGACTTTAGAGACCCAGTACTTC. Translated: CASSPSGTLETQYF. Full variable domain (rest looked up from reference TRBV7-3 and TRBJ2-5): GAGVSQTPSNKVTEKGKYVELRCDPISGHTALYWYRQSLGQGPEFLIYFQGTGAADDSGLPNDRFFAVRPEGSVSTLKIQRTERGDSAVYLCASSPSGTLETQYFGPGTRLLVL.

The gene calls are TRBV29-1 and TRBJ2-7; D may be TRBD1 or TRBD2 (5 bases each). Germline V gives CDR1 SQVTM, CDR2 ANQGSEA. The CDR3 extends over 14 amino acids. Trimming pared 4 bases from V and 5 bases from J, leaving 18 bases between. The CDR3 reads CSVGGASITNEQYF. CDR3 nucleotide sequence: TGCAGCGTTGGAGGGGCTAGCATTACCAACGAGCAGTACTTC.

The rearrangement uses TRBV19 and TRBJ2-2; D gene ambiguous. Trimming cost V 4 bases and J 6 bases, with 6 bases left between them. This CDR3 region has 12 residues. Germline V gene lookup returns CDR1 LNHDA and CDR2 SQIVND (reference sequence). CDR3: CASSTVSGELFF. The CDR3 DNA reads as TGTGCCAGTAGTACGGTCTCCGGGGAGCTGTTTTTT.

This clone was seen once. CDR3 bases: TGCGCCAGCAGCTCCGGAGAGGGGGCAAACATTCAGTACTTC. Its translation: CASSSGEGANIQYF. This chain links TRBV5-1 with TRBJ2-4; 7 bases fit TRBD1. With V trimmed by 3 bases and J by 6 bases, 6 bases remained unmatched. The CDR3 contains 14 residues. The germline CDR1 and CDR2 sequences are SGHRS and YFSETQ.

The CDR3 coding sequence is TGCAGCGGGGCGGATGGGGGCGTAGAGACCCAGTACTTC. It yields the protein CSGADGGVETQYF. The chain has TRBV29-1 and TRBJ2-5; tentative D call: TRBD1 (6 bases). Trimming left V 7 bases short and J 4 bases short, with 16 bases between. CDR3 size: 13 residues. Germline CDR1 and CDR2: SQVTM and ANQGSEA.

The V and J genes are TRBV29-1 and TRBJ1-2; no firm D call. Germline CDR1 SQVTM, CDR2 ANQGSEA. This CDR3 is built from 13 residues. V gave up 2 bases and J gave up 4 bases, with 11 bases separating them. The CDR3 loop reads CSVESGGIYGYTF. DNA of the CDR3: TGCAGCGTTGAAAGTGGCGGGATCTATGGCTACACCTTC. Based on the CDR3 plus reference TRBV29-1 and TRBJ1-2, the full variable domain is SAVISQKPSRDICQRGTSLTIQCQVDSQVTMMFWYRQQPGQSLTLIATANQGSEATYESGFVIDKFPISRPNLTFSTLTVSNMSPEDSSIYLCSVESGGIYGYTFGSGTRLTVV.

Concerning this clone itself: The junction shows a germline mismatch at one end, possibly a read error. The V and J genes are TRBV7-7 and TRBJ2-3; D possibly corresponds to TRBD1 (6 bases). Germline V gene data show CDR1 as SSHAT and CDR2 as FNYEAQ (reference sequence). The CDR3 contains 15 residues. The CDR3 nucleotides read TGTGCTAGCAGCTTAGGGGACAACAGGAGAGATACGCAGTATTTT. It translates to CASSLGDNRRDTQYF.